The 28 T cell receptor beta chains given below trace back to one sample, sequenced in a study. TCRdb fed the RT-PCR reads into MiXCR, producing one record per CDR3 protein. The data hold more than 600,000 distinct CDR3 sequences, with 14% observed a single time. The sequenced sample was memory CD4+ T cells from blood. The receptors were gathered from a female donor in good health, serving as a healthy control.

This clonotype was picked up a small number of times. CDR3 amino acids: CSARTRANTGELFF. The DNA of the CDR3 is TGCAGTGCTAGAACGCGGGCGAACACCGGGGAGCTGTTTTTT. The V gene is TRBV20-1, the J gene TRBJ2-2; maybe TRBD2 (5 bases). The V gene lost 2 bases and the J gene lost 0 bases, with 7 bases spanning the gap. The CDR3 is 14 residues long. Germline V lookup: CDR1 DFQATT, CDR2 SNEGSKA (reference sequence).

The CDR3 region is CSASWLAGGPLPTSSYNEQFF. In DNA, the CDR3 is TGCAGTGCTAGCTGGCTAGCGGGGGGGCCTTTACCCACGAGCTCCTACAATGAGCAGTTCTTC. This chain links TRBV20-1 with TRBJ2-1, with 12 bases aligning to TRBD2. V shed 3 bases, J shed 0 bases, and the junction held 18 bases outside the gene matches. Germline V gene data show CDR1 as DFQATT and CDR2 as SNEGSKA (reference sequence). This CDR3 region has 21 residues.

The chain combines TRBV5-6 with TRBJ2-7; a weak D match, TRBD1 (6 bases). V was clipped by 4 bases and J by 4 bases, with 15 bases between them. CDR3 size: 14 residues. CDR1 is SGHDT and CDR2 is YYEEEE in the germline V gene. For the CDR3, the DNA is TGTGCCAGCAGCCGGGACATTACTGCTTACGAGCAGTACTTC. Its translation: CASSRDITAYEQYF.

A few counts support this clonotype. The V call is TRBV20-1, the J call TRBJ2-1; 7 bases line up with TRBD2. Germline V lookup: CDR1 DFQATT, CDR2 SNEGSKA (reference sequence). Germline trimming cut 4 bases from V and 0 bases from J; bases unmatched to any gene: 9. CDR3 size: 16 residues. This CDR3 reads CSAKSPSGLSYNEQFF. DNA of the CDR3: TGCAGTGCTAAATCTCCTAGCGGCCTCTCCTACAATGAGCAGTTCTTC.

Ten or more counts support this clonotype. The chain is built from TRBV4-3 and TRBJ2-1, with TRBD1 matching 9 bases. CDR3 length: 17 residues. Germline V gene lookup returns CDR1 LGHNA and CDR2 YSLEER. Trimming at V came to 4 bases and at J to 3 bases, leaving 10 bases not matched to a gene. The CDR3 region has the DNA TGCGCCAGCAGCCCCCTGCCCGCGGGACAGGGCTACAATGAGCAGTTCTTC. Encoded protein: CASSPLPAGQGYNEQFF.

This clonotype was detected many times. CDR3 in DNA: TGTGCCAGCCCTCGCAAGCGGCCGGCAGCCTACGAGCAGTACTTC. Translating it yields CASPRKRPAAYEQYF. This rearrangement joins TRBV12-3 or TRBV12-4 to TRBJ2-7; possibly TRBD2 for D (5 bases). Trimming pared 8 bases from V and 2 bases from J, leaving 19 bases between. This CDR3 contains 15 residues.

In its sample, this clonotype was seen a few times. The V call is TRBV6-2 or TRBV6-3, the J call TRBJ2-7; 7 positions match TRBD2. This CDR3 is 14 amino acids long. The ends lost 2 bases at V and 4 bases at J; junction bases unmatched: 5. Germline V gene data show CDR1 as MNHEY and CDR2 as SVGEGT. The CDR3: CASSYAGERYEQYF. CDR3 nucleotide sequence: TGTGCCAGCAGTTACGCGGGAGAAAGGTACGAGCAGTACTTC.

This clonotype has a single count. The chain recombines TRBV3-1 with TRBJ2-1; weak D call: TRBD1 (7 bases). The CDR3 runs to 15 residues. Trimming stripped 4 bases from V and 4 bases from J, with 14 bases between. Germline V gives CDR1 LGHDT, CDR2 YNNKEL (reference sequence). In DNA form, the CDR3 reads TGTGCCAGCAGCCCCTTGACAGGGACTTACAATGAGCAGTTCTTC. It yields the protein CASSPLTGTYNEQFF.

This clonotype was recorded at least ten times. The rearrangement uses TRBV7-2 and TRBJ2-5, with 10 bases matching TRBD2. The CDR3 is made up of 15 amino acids. The germline V gene has CDR1 SGHTA and CDR2 FQGNSA. J was trimmed by 5 bases and V by 4 bases; bases with no gene match: 7. Here the CDR3 DNA reads TGTGCCAGCAGCTCCCTAGCGGGAGCTACCGAGACCCAGTACTTC. Protein sequence: CASSSLAGATETQYF.

J is TRBJ2-2 and V is TRBV7-8; 9 nucleotides agree with TRBD1. V lost 5 bases to trimming and J lost 7 bases; unmatched junction nucleotides: 8. Germline V gene lookup returns CDR1 SGHVS and CDR2 FQNEAQ. This CDR3 contains 15 residues. CDR3 in DNA: TGTGCCAGCAGCCCTCGGACAGGGGCGGTCGGGGAGCTGTTTTTT. Amino acids: CASSPRTGAVGELFF.

The table lists this clonotype with many counts. This chain connects TRBV6-6 to TRBJ2-5; 7 bases match TRBD1. From germline, CDR1 is MNHNY and CDR2 SVGAGI (reference sequence). The junction had 7 bases not matched to a gene; V was cut back by 5 bases and J by 4 bases. The CDR3 sequence is 14 residues long. This chain's CDR3 is CASSLDRQRETQYF. The CDR3 coding sequence is TGTGCCAGCAGTCTGGACAGGCAAAGAGAGACCCAGTACTTC.

This clonotype was seen ten or more times. The chain couples TRBV3-1 to TRBJ2-7; the D gene is possibly TRBD1 (6 bases). V lost 3 bases and J lost 2, with 14 bases in between. CDR1 LGHDT and CDR2 YNNKEL come from the germline V gene (reference sequence). The CDR3 totals 15 residues. The CDR3 DNA reads as TGTGCCAGCAGCCATCCGGGGACACAGGCCTACGAGCAGTACTTC. Protein product: CASSHPGTQAYEQYF.

This chain uses TRBV9 with TRBJ2-3, with 8 bases identical to TRBD2. This CDR3 has 14 residues. The J segment lost 1 base and the V segment lost 2 bases, leaving 0 bases of the junction unmatched. Germline assignment: CDR1 SGDLS and CDR2 YYNGEE. CDR3 sequence reads: CASSVRGGTDTQYF. The CDR3 nucleotides are TGTGCCAGCAGCGTGCGGGGGGGCACAGATACGCAGTATTTT.

On this clonotype: The junction does not match germline at one end; this may be a read error. The CDR3 spells CTSSVPGQGNSPLHF. In DNA form, the CDR3 reads TGTACCAGCAGCGTACCGGGACAGGGGAATTCACCCCTCCACTTT. The V call is TRBV7-9, the J call TRBJ1-6; 10 nucleotides align to TRBD1. Germline CDR1 SEHNR, CDR2 FQNEAQ (reference sequence). The CDR3 length is 15 residues.

This chain connects TRBV25-1 to TRBJ1-4; D is undetermined. Germline CDR1 is MGHDK and CDR2 is SYGVNS. V was trimmed by 3 bases and J by 8 bases, leaving 13 bases between them. CDR3 length equals 14 residues. CDR3 sequence (DNA): TGTGCCAGCAGTGACGGCGCCTTCGGGGAAAAACTGTTTTTT. This codes for CASSDGAFGEKLFF.

In this sample, this clonotype turned up many times. J is TRBJ1-3 and V is TRBV11-2; TRBD1 matches 7 bases. The germline V gene has CDR1 SGHAT and CDR2 FQNNGV. This CDR3 spans 12 amino acids. Trimming cost V 5 bases and J 10 bases; bases outside gene matches: 5. Written as DNA, the CDR3 is TGTGCCAGCAGCCCAGGACAGGAGACCATATATTTT. Translated: CASSPGQETIYF.

The rearrangement joins TRBV5-1 to TRBJ2-2; TRBD1 or TRBD2 may be the D gene (6 bases each). Trimming pared 0 bases from V and 4 bases from J, leaving 13 bases between. The CDR3 runs to 16 residues. Germline V gene data show CDR1 as SGHRS and CDR2 as YFSETQ. CDR3 protein: CASSLAGGGGTGELFF. CDR3 nucleotides: TGCGCCAGCAGCTTGGCCGGAGGGGGAGGCACCGGGGAGCTGTTTTTT.

This chain joins TRBV7-2 and TRBJ2-7; D is unresolved. There are 14 residues in the CDR3. The germline gives CDR1 SGHTA, CDR2 FQGNSA. Between the trimmed V and J ends, which lost 5 bases and 2 bases, there was a span of 13 bases. The CDR3 region is CASSQGRRTYEQYF. For the CDR3, the DNA is TGTGCCAGCAGCCAAGGCAGGAGAACCTACGAGCAGTACTTC.

This clonotype showed up just a few times. The V gene is TRBV9, the J gene TRBJ2-1; the D gene is possibly TRBD2 (5 bases). CDR1 and CDR2 (germline): SGDLS, YYNGEE. CDR3 size: 13 residues. V was pared by 4 bases and J by 4 bases, with 9 bases between. The CDR3 DNA sequence: TGTGCCAGCAGCATTAGCGTGTACAATGAGCAGTTCTTC. It encodes CASSISVYNEQFF.

The rearrangement joins TRBV7-2 to TRBJ2-5, with D tentatively TRBD1 (6 bases). The CDR3 consists of 15 residues. Germline lookup yields CDR1 SGHTA and CDR2 FQGNSA. Trimming cost V 5 bases and J 4 bases, with 17 bases left between them. CDR3 DNA: TGTGCCAGCAGCCCGTTTGCAGGGGAACGAGAGACCCAGTACTTC. Translation: CASSPFAGERETQYF.

This clonotype was picked up a small number of times. The CDR3 sequence: CASSFLANEKLFF. In DNA, the CDR3 is TGTGCCAGCAGTTTTTTAGCTAATGAAAAACTGTTTTTT. This chain connects TRBV27 to TRBJ1-4, with no clear D. The CDR3 totals 13 residues. V lost 3 bases and J lost 3, with 5 bases in between. In germline, CDR1 is MNHEY, CDR2 SMNVEV (reference sequence).

This clonotype was counted between two and nine times. This chain joins TRBV3-1 and TRBJ2-4; D is uncertain. CDR1 and CDR2 (germline): LGHDT, YNNKEL (reference sequence). CDR3 length: 14 amino acids. Trimming stripped 3 bases from V and 1 base from J, with 7 bases between. The CDR3 DNA reads TGTGCCAGCAGCCAGTTAGAGGCCAAAAACATTCAGTACTTC. This sequence encodes CASSQLEAKNIQYF.

This rearrangement joins TRBV5-1 to TRBJ2-7, with TRBD1 matching over 7 bases. The germline V gene has CDR1 SGHRS and CDR2 YFSETQ. V lost 0 bases, J lost 2 bases, and 5 bases stayed unmatched. CDR3 length: 15 residues. CDR3 sequence: CASSLGVGGPYEQYF. CDR3 nucleotides: TGCGCCAGCAGCTTGGGCGTAGGGGGCCCCTACGAGCAGTACTTC.

This clonotype was counted many times. For the CDR3, the DNA is TGTGCCAGCAGTTACGATGATGCTTTCCTTGAGACCCAGTACTTC. Amino acid sequence: CASSYDDAFLETQYF. The gene calls are TRBV6-2 or TRBV6-3 and TRBJ2-5; D remains unclear. Germline CDR1 reads MNHEY; CDR2 reads SVGEGT. The V end was cut by 2 bases, the J end by 5 bases, with 15 bases between. CDR3 size: 15 residues.

V and J are TRBV4-2 and TRBJ1-5; TRBD1 aligns across 7 bases. V gave up 2 bases and J gave up 0 bases; unmatched junction bases: 13. This CDR3 spans 19 amino acids. Per germline, CDR1 LGHNA and CDR2 YNFKEQ. CDR3 protein: CASSQRTGLGVISNQPQHF. CDR3 nucleotides: TGTGCCAGCAGCCAAAGGACAGGTTTAGGGGTAATTAGCAATCAGCCCCAGCATTTT.

V gene TRBV6-2 or TRBV6-3 combines with J gene TRBJ1-1, with TRBD1 as a possible D gene (5 bases). Germline values: CDR1 MNHEY, CDR2 SVGEGT. Between the trimmed V and J ends, which lost 3 bases and 6 bases, there was a span of 14 bases. The CDR3 length is 14 residues. CDR3 region: CASSYLRESSEAFF. CDR3 nucleotides: TGTGCCAGCAGTTATCTCAGGGAGTCATCTGAAGCTTTCTTT.

This clonotype was counted a few times. V is TRBV12-5 and J is TRBJ2-2; TRBD1 agrees at 9 bases. V was clipped by 0 bases and J by 3 bases; unmatched bases: 5. There are 17 residues in the CDR3. In germline, CDR1 is LGHNT, CDR2 FRNRAP. CDR3 region: CASGLVQGQGYTGELFF. In nucleotides, the CDR3 is TGTGCTAGTGGTTTGGTACAGGGACAGGGCTACACCGGGGAGCTGTTTTTT.

This clonotype has just one count. The chain has TRBV11-3 and TRBJ2-2; weak D call: TRBD1 (5 bases). Germline V lookup: CDR1 SGHNT, CDR2 YENEEA. The CDR3 contains 16 residues. The V gene lost 5 bases and the J gene lost 6 bases, with 19 bases spanning the gap. The CDR3 nucleotides read TGTGCCAGCAGCCCAGGTGGTTTCTCAGGGCCCGGGGAGCTGTTTTTT. As protein: CASSPGGFSGPGELFF.